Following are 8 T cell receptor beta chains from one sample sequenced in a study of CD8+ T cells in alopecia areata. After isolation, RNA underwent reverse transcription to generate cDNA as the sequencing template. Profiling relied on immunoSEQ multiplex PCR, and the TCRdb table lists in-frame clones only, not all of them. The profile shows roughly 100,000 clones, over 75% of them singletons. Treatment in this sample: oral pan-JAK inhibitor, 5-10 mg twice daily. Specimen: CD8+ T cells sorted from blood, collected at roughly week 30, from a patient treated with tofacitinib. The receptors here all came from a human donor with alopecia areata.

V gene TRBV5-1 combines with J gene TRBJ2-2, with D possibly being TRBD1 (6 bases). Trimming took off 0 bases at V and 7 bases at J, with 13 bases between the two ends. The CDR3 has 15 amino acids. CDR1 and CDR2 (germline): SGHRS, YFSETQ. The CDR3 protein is CASSLAAGANGELFF. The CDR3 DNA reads TGCGCCAGCAGCTTGGCTGCAGGGGCGAACGGGGAGCTGTTTTTT.

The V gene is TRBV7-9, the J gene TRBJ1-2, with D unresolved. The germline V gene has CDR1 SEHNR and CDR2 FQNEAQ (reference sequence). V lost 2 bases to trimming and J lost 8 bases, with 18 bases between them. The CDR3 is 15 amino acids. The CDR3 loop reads CASSLLVQSPTGYTF. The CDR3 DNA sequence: TGTGCCAGCAGCTTACTCGTCCAGTCACCTACGGGCTACACCTTC. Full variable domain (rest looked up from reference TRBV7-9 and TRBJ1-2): DTGVSQNPRHKITKRGQNVTFRCDPISEHNRLYWYRQTLGQGPEFLTYFQNEAQLEKSRLLSDRFSAERPKGSFSTLEIQRTEQGDSAMYLCASSLLVQSPTGYTFGSGTRLTVV.

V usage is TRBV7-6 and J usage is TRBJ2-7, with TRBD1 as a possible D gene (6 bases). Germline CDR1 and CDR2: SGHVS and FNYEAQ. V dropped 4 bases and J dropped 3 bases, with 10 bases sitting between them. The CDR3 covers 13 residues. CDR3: CASSSDSDYEQYF. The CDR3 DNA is TGTGCCAGCAGCTCGGACAGCGACTACGAGCAGTACTTC. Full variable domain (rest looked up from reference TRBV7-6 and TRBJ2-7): GAGVSQSPRYKVTKRGQDVALRCDPISGHVSLYWYRQALGQGPEFLTYFNYEAQQDKSGLPNDRFSAERPEGSISTLTIQRTEQRDSAMYRCASSSDSDYEQYFGPGTRLTVT.

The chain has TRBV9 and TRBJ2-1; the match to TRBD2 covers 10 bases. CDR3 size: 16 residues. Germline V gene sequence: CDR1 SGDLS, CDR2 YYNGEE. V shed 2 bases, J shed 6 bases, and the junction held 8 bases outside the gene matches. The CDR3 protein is CASSVTGSGGFNEQFF. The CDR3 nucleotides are TGTGCCAGCAGCGTGACGGGTAGCGGGGGGTTCAATGAGCAGTTCTTC. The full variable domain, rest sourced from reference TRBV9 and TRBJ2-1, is DSGVTQTPKHLITATGQRVTLRCSPRSGDLSVYWYQQSLDQGLQFLIQYYNGEERAKGNILERFSAQQFPDLHSELNLSSLELGDSALYFCASSVTGSGGFNEQFFGPGTRLTVL.

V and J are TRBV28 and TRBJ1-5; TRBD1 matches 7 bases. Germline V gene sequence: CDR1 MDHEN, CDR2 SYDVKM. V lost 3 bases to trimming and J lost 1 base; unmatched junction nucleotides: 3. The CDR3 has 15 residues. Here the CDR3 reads CASSFLQGSNQPQHF. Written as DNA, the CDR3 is TGTGCCAGCAGTTTTCTACAGGGGAGCAATCAGCCCCAGCATTTT.

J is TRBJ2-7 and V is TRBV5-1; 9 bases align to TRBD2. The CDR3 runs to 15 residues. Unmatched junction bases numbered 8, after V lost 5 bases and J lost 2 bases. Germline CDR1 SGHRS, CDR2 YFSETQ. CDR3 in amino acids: CASRSGLAPTYEQYF. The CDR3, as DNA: TGCGCCAGCAGGAGCGGACTAGCGCCCACCTACGAGCAGTACTTC.

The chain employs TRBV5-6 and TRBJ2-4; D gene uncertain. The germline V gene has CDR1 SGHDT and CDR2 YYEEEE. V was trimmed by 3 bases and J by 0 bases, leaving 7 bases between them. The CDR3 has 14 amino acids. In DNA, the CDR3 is TGTGCCAGCAGCTCTCCGCTAGCCAAAAACATTCAGTACTTC. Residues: CASSSPLAKNIQYF.

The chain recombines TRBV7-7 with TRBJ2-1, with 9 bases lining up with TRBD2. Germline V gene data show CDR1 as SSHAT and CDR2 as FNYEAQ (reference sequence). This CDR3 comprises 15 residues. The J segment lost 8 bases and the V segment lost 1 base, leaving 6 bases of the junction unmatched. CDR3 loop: CASSLVLAGEDEQFF. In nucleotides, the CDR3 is TGTGCCAGCAGCTTAGTGTTAGCGGGGGAGGATGAGCAGTTCTTC.